One and the same sample provided the 7 T cell receptor beta chains below, sequenced in a study of blood T cell repertoires in COVID-19. TCRdb keeps only in-frame clones here, not all; method: immunoSEQ multiplex PCR. The sample carries 270,000 or so clones, 70% to 85% recorded once. Input material: peripheral blood. The receptors were sampled from a human donor with COVID-19, enrolled during active disease. The donor label of this sample is uncertain.

V usage is TRBV27 and J usage is TRBJ1-1; D unresolved. V was cut by 5 bases and J by 1 base, with 11 bases left in between. The germline CDR1 and CDR2 sequences are MNHEY and SMNVEV (reference sequence). CDR3 length equals 14 residues. CDR3 DNA: TGTGCCAGCAGTGGTTTGCGGTCGAACACTGAAGCTTTCTTT. Translation gives CASSGLRSNTEAFF.

V gene TRBV5-6 combines with J gene TRBJ1-5, with 9 bases identical to TRBD1. There are 16 residues in the CDR3. Unmatched junction bases numbered 5, after V lost 0 bases and J lost 4 bases. In germline, CDR1 is SGHDT, CDR2 YYEEEE. The CDR3 sequence: CASSLGTGASNQPQHF. The CDR3, as DNA: TGTGCCAGCAGCTTGGGGACAGGGGCGTCAAATCAGCCCCAGCATTTT.

This clone showed up just once. The chain uses TRBV19 and TRBJ2-1; D gene ambiguous. Trimming stripped 4 bases from V and 1 base from J, with 5 bases between. Germline V gives CDR1 LNHDA, CDR2 SQIVND (reference sequence). CDR3 size: 13 residues. The CDR3 DNA reads TGTGCCAGTAGTAGCGGTTCCTACAATGAGCAGTTCTTC. This sequence encodes CASSSGSYNEQFF.

The J gene is TRBJ2-7, the V gene TRBV30; no definite D call. V lost 0 bases and J 1 base, leaving 4 bases between the germline ends. Germline V lookup: CDR1 GTSNPN, CDR2 SVGIG (reference sequence). The CDR3 runs 12 residues. Here the CDR3 DNA reads TGTGCCTGGAGTGTACAGTCCTACGAGCAGTACTTC. Protein: CAWSVQSYEQYF.

The rearrangement uses TRBV9 and TRBJ1-1; D possibly corresponds to TRBD1 (6 bases). Germline CDR1 is SGDLS and CDR2 is YYNGEE. V was trimmed by 4 bases and J by 1 base, leaving 11 bases between them. The CDR3 is 14 residues long. The DNA of the CDR3 is TGTGCCAGCAGCCGGGACACCCAGAACACTGAAGCTTTCTTT. Residues: CASSRDTQNTEAFF.

This clone was detected once. This chain links TRBV28 with TRBJ2-7, with 7 nucleotides matching TRBD2. The CDR3 has 15 amino acids. V trimming: 2 bases; J trimming: 1 base; junction bases outside the gene matches: 5. Germline V gives CDR1 MDHEN, CDR2 SYDVKM. CDR3 sequence (DNA): TGTGCCAGCAGTTTACCTCTGGGGGGGTCCTACGAGCAGTACTTC. It is translated as CASSLPLGGSYEQYF.

Worth noting for this clone: The sample holds other DNA sequences that translate to the same CDR3. V and J are TRBV28 and TRBJ2-7; 9 nucleotides line up with TRBD2. The CDR3 is 20 residues long. The germline gives CDR1 MDHEN, CDR2 SYDVKM. J lost 3 bases, V lost 3 bases, and 21 bases had no gene match. CDR3 coding DNA: TGTGCCAGCAGTTTTCTGAGCGGGAGGATCCTCCAAGACGACAACTACGAGCAGTACTTC. As protein: CASSFLSGRILQDDNYEQYF.